The clone carrying this T cell receptor (beta chain) was recorded a few times. Time point defined: patch test 2, 6 weeks after DPC sensitization. Indicated treatment: therapeutic diphenylcyclopropenone sensitization with weekly scalp DPC. This record belongs to a study of human T cells and chemical hapten exposure. Study overall: Patients, chiefly female, had alopecia areata, totalis or universalis.

TCRdb passed the RACE reads through MiXCR, listing each CDR3 protein once. Altogether under 75,000 distinct CDR3 sequences are present, roughly 8.5% being singletons, with the ten largest covering about 3.5%. The sequence derives from a woman between 45 and 60 years old with alopecia areata. Some clones in this sample may be carry-over from other donors' samples. The sample consisted of whole blood, taken in connection with sensitization to the hapten diphenylcyclopropenone (DPC).

The CDR3 spells CASSGSTGIVYTF. CDR3 nucleotides: TGTGCCAGCAGTGGTTCCACTGGGATCGTCTACACCTTC. V usage is TRBV9 and J usage is TRBJ1-2; D is unclear. This CDR3 contains 13 residues. Germline V gene sequence: CDR1 SGDLS, CDR2 YYNGEE. The V end lost 5 bases, the J end lost 10 bases, and 18 bases lay between the germline ends.